The 20 T cell receptor beta chains listed next were all sequenced from one sample in a study of T cell clonality in common variable immunodeficiency. The repertoire was sequenced with immunoSEQ multiplex PCR; TCRdb's copy has only in-frame clones and lacks some. Observed in the sample are 40,000 to 45,000 clones, none of them singletons. Sequencing was carried out using peripheral blood mononuclear cells. The receptors derive from a person between 18 and 70 years old in good health.

This clone was counted many times. The read halts 3 residues ahead of the CDR3 end, with the missing end drawn from the germline J gene. The rearrangement uses TRBV5-1 and TRBJ2-2; D is unclear. This CDR3 has 14 amino acids. Germline CDR1 and CDR2: SGHRS and YFSETQ. V was trimmed by 2 bases and J by 0 bases, leaving 5 bases between them. The CDR3 region is CASSFIANTGELFF. The covered CDR3 bases are TGCGCCAGCAGCTTTATCGCGAACACCGGGGAG.

Worth noting for this clone: Read coverage stops 3 residues before the CDR3 terminus; the germline J gene supplies the remainder. The chain has TRBV10-1 and TRBJ2-1; D is perhaps TRBD2 (5 bases). Germline V gives CDR1 WNHNN, CDR2 SYGVQD (reference sequence). The ends were cut back, 10 bases at V and 2 bases at J, with 9 bases in the middle. CDR3 length: 12 amino acids. This CDR3 reads CATSPTYNEQFF. The CDR3 bases that were read are TGCGCCACTAGCCCTACCTACAATGAG.

In this sample, this clone turned up many times. Coverage ceases 3 residues before the CDR3 finishes, and the germline J gene fills in the end. J is TRBJ2-3 and V is TRBV29-1, with 8 bases matching TRBD1. Trimming took 3 bases from V and 5 from J; bases not matched to a gene: 10. The germline CDR1 and CDR2 sequences are SQVTM and ANQGSEA. This CDR3 region has 15 residues. The sequenced CDR3 bases are TGCAGCGTTGATAGGACAGGGCCTAAGGGAGATACG. Protein sequence: CSVDRTGPKGDT. The CDR3 in its entirety is CSVDRTGPKGDTQYF.

Concerning this clone: The read finishes 3 residues shy of the CDR3 end, and the germline J gene is used to complete it. The genes are TRBV2 and TRBJ1-5, with 7 bases aligning to TRBD1. CDR1 SNHLY and CDR2 FYNNEI come from the germline V gene. With V trimmed by 5 bases and J by 5 bases, 6 bases remained unmatched. This CDR3 contains 14 residues. The sequenced part of the CDR3 DNA is TGTGCCAGCAGTACGGGACAGAGCCATCAGCCC. It is translated as CASSTGQSHQP. Given in full, the CDR3 is CASSTGQSHQPQHF. The variable domain in full, with the rest retrieved from reference TRBV2 and TRBJ1-5, is EPEVTQTPSHQVTQMGQEVILRCVPISNHLYFYWYRQILGQKVEFLVSFYNNEISEKSEIFDDQFSVERPDGSNFTLKIRSTKLEDSAMYFCASSTGQSHQPQHFGDGTRLSIL.

This clone was counted at least ten times. The CDR3 goes on 3 residues after the read ends, and that part is filled in from the germline J gene. This rearrangement joins TRBV6-4 to TRBJ1-6; TRBD1 might be the D (5 bases). CDR3 length: 14 amino acids. Trimming shortened V by 6 bases and J by 10 bases, and 16 bases separated the two germline ends. Per the germline V gene, CDR1 is MRHNA and CDR2 is SNTAGT. The CDR3 region is CASSHGREGSPLHF. The part of the CDR3 DNA that was read is TGTGCCAGCAGCCACGGCAGGGAGGGATCACCC.

This clone showed up many times. Read sequence stops 3 residues before the CDR3 end, and the germline J gene provides the missing end. The J gene is TRBJ2-3, the V gene TRBV20-1, with D perhaps TRBD1 (7 bases). The CDR3 length is 13 residues. Germline V gene sequence: CDR1 DFQATT, CDR2 SNEGSKA (reference sequence). CDR3 sequence reads: CSASGGFGETQYF. CDR3 bases read: TGCAGTGCTTCAGGGGGGTTTGGGGAGACG.

There are many counts of this clone. With the read ending 3 residues before the CDR3 end, the germline J gene is used to fill in that end. The chain carries TRBV5-6 and TRBJ1-3; D is perhaps TRBD1 (5 bases). Trimming removed 3 bases at V and 3 bases at J, with 7 bases between. There are 13 residues in the CDR3. Looked up from germline, CDR1 is SGHDT and CDR2 is YYEEEE. CDR3 DNA (partial): TGTGCCAGCAGCTGGACAATTGGAAACACC. Its translation is CASSWTIGNT. The whole CDR3 protein is CASSWTIGNTIYF.

This clone was seen at least ten times. Sequencing ends 3 residues short of the CDR3 end; the germline J gene provides the rest. The genes are TRBV7-9 and TRBJ2-7; 10 nucleotides match TRBD1. This CDR3 has 14 residues. Germline V gene lookup returns CDR1 SEHNR and CDR2 FQNEAQ (reference sequence). The ends lost 5 bases at V and 3 bases at J; junction bases unmatched: 4. CDR3 DNA (partial): TGTGCCAGCAGCACCGGGACAGGGGACTACGAG. Translation: CASSTGTGDYE. From start to end, the CDR3 is CASSTGTGDYEQYF. Complete variable domain (other parts from reference TRBV7-9 and TRBJ2-7): DTGVSQNPRHKITKRGQNVTFRCDPISEHNRLYWYRQTLGQGPEFLTYFQNEAQLEKSRLLSDRFSAERPKGSFSTLEIQRTEQGDSAMYLCASSTGTGDYEQYFGPGTRLTVT.

This clone was seen many times. The read gets to within 3 residues of the CDR3 end, and the germline J gene fills in the rest. The J gene is TRBJ2-5, the V gene TRBV18; the match to TRBD2 covers 7 bases. Germline trimming cut 3 bases from V and 5 bases from J; bases unmatched to any gene: 6. The CDR3 consists of 14 residues. CDR1 and CDR2 (germline): KGHSH, LQKENI. CDR3 DNA, as far as it was read: TGTGCCAGCTCACCCCGGACTAGTGAGGAGACC. Residues: CASSPRTSEET. The CDR3 as a whole reads CASSPRTSEETQYF.

This clone was found many times. The CDR3 goes on 3 residues after the read ends, and that part is filled in from the germline J gene. The chain links TRBV7-2 to TRBJ2-3; no clear D. V dropped 4 bases and J dropped 6 bases, with 14 bases sitting between them. Germline loops: CDR1 SGHTA, CDR2 FQGNSA. CDR3 size: 14 residues. The CDR3 bases that were read are TGTGCCAGCAGCTCCTATCGAAGGGTGGATACG. It codes for CASSSYRRVDT. The entire CDR3 reads CASSSYRRVDTQYF.

Note on this clone: The read ends 3 residues shy of where the CDR3 ends; the end is completed using the germline J gene. This chain joins TRBV11-2 and TRBJ2-5; TRBD1 matches at 7 bases. After removal of 5 bases from V and 5 bases from J, the junction contained 2 bases not matched to a gene. The CDR3 runs 12 residues. The germline V gene has CDR1 SGHAT and CDR2 FQNNGV. CDR3 DNA, as far as it was read: TGTGCCAGCAGCGCGACAGGGGAGACC. This codes for CASSATGET. The full CDR3 protein reads CASSATGETQYF.

A remark on this clone: The read terminates 3 residues ahead of where the CDR3 ends, so the germline J gene completes it. This chain connects TRBV20-1 to TRBJ2-3, with TRBD2 matching 10 bases. V was pared by 6 bases and J by 5 bases, with 14 bases of the junction left unmatched. The CDR3 runs to 16 residues. Germline V CDR1 and CDR2: DFQATT, SNEGSKA (reference sequence). The DNA read from the CDR3 is TGCAGTGCAAATACTCGAAGCGGGAGGGCCATAGATACG. Amino acids: CSANTRSGRAIDT. The whole CDR3 sequence reads CSANTRSGRAIDTQYF.

This clone was detected ten times or more. The sequenced fragment ends 3 residues before the CDR3 boundary, so the rest is inferred from the germline J gene. The V and J genes are TRBV29-1 and TRBJ2-5; perhaps TRBD2 as D (7 bases). The germline V gene has CDR1 SQVTM and CDR2 ANQGSEA. V was clipped by 2 bases and J by 7 bases, with 20 bases between them. The CDR3 runs to 15 residues. The CDR3 loop is CSVELEGGGVRTQYF. Partial CDR3 DNA: TGCAGCGTTGAATTAGAGGGAGGGGGTGTTCGGACC.

A note on this clone: Relative to the germline gene, one junction end is altered; a read error may explain this. The CDR3 extends 3 residues past the end of the read, so its final part is completed from the germline J gene. The rearrangement joins TRBV19 to TRBJ2-4, with a weak D call TRBD2 (5 bases). Germline V gives CDR1 LNHDA, CDR2 SQIVND (reference sequence). The CDR3 contains 15 residues. The DNA read from the CDR3 is TGTGCCAGTACCTCCCGGGGATTAGCCAGAAACACT. Its protein is CASTSRGLARNT. The full CDR3 is CASTSRGLARNTQYF.

This clone was picked up many times. Coverage ceases 3 residues before the CDR3 finishes, and the germline J gene fills in the end. The gene calls are TRBV5-1 and TRBJ1-2, with TRBD1 as a possible D gene (6 bases). In germline, CDR1 is SGHRS, CDR2 YFSETQ. This CDR3 region has 15 residues. Trimming took 0 bases from V and 3 from J, leaving 12 bases between them. Incomplete CDR3 DNA: TGCGCCAGCAGCTTGGTCTTCAGGGGAGACTATGGC. Amino acid sequence: CASSLVFRGDYG. The CDR3 in full is CASSLVFRGDYGYTF.

This clone appeared a few times. The CDR3 end lies 3 residues beyond the end of the read and is filled in from the germline J gene. The J gene is TRBJ1-2, the V gene TRBV7-6, with D uncertain. This CDR3 spans 13 amino acids. CDR1 SGHVS and CDR2 FNYEAQ come from the germline V gene. V lost 1 base and J lost 6, with 9 bases in between. The part of the CDR3 DNA that was read is TGTGCCAGCAGCTTAGGGGTTCGGGATGGC. This encodes CASSLGVRDG. The CDR3 in its entirety is CASSLGVRDGYTF.

This clone was detected ten times or more. The CDR3 end falls 3 residues outside the read, so it is completed with the germline J gene. V and J are TRBV5-4 and TRBJ2-1, with 8 bases fitting TRBD2. V gave up 7 bases and J gave up 3 bases; unmatched junction bases: 6. The CDR3 loop spans 14 amino acids. Germline loops: CDR1 SGHNT, CDR2 YYREEE (reference sequence). The CDR3 reads CASAERGSYNEQFF. CDR3 DNA (partial): TGTGCCAGCGCGGAGCGGGGGAGCTACAATGAG.

On this clone: The CDR3 extends 3 residues past the end of the read, so its final part is completed from the germline J gene. The chain links TRBV5-1 to TRBJ2-3, with TRBD1 matching over 8 bases. The CDR3 has 15 residues. Germline assignment: CDR1 SGHRS and CDR2 YFSETQ. The chain's CDR3 is CASRPGQGSNQPQYF. The CDR3 bases that were read are TGCGCCAGCAGACCCGGACAGGGCTCCAATCAGCCG.

This clone occurred a few times. The read is 3 residues too short to cover the CDR3 end, so that end is filled in from the germline J gene. The chain couples TRBV7-6 to TRBJ2-5, with 7 positions matching TRBD1. Looked up from germline, CDR1 is SGHVS and CDR2 is FNYEAQ. The CDR3 contains 17 residues. CDR3 DNA (partial): TGTGCCAGCAGCCCCAGTCGGACAGGTTCTAGCACAGATACC. The encoded protein is CASSPSRTGSSTDT. The entire CDR3 protein is CASSPSRTGSSTDTQYF.

The sample holds many counts of this clone. The read stops 3 residues short of the end of the CDR3; the missing end is completed from the germline J gene. V usage is TRBV11-2 and J usage is TRBJ2-7, with 7 positions matching TRBD2. Germline-derived CDR1 and CDR2 are SGHAT and FQNNGV. CDR3 size: 15 residues. V shed 0 bases and J 5 bases; nucleotides not matched to a gene: 7. The CDR3 DNA, read in part, is TGTGCCAGCAGCTTAGAGGCGGGAGAGTTACACGAG. This encodes CASSLEAGELHE. The entire CDR3 protein is CASSLEAGELHEQYF.